The 4 T cell receptor beta chains given below trace back to one sample, sequenced in a study of Ad26.COV2.S vaccination and SARS-CoV-2 variants. The data were produced by immunoSEQ multiplex PCR, yet TCRdb's version contains in-frame clones alone and is incomplete. The data hold roughly 380,000 clones, with more than 75% observed a single time. Documented treatment: about 20 received Ad26.COV2.S at low or high dose, single or two shots; about 5 received placebo; per-sample allocation not given. Sampling occurred on day 63 after the first vaccine or placebo injection. The starting material was peripheral blood, obtained in a trial of Ad26.COV2.S vaccine versus placebo. These receptors were taken from a person aged 18-65 years who received the Ad26.COV2.S COVID-19 vaccine or a placebo.

The chain is built from TRBV13 and TRBJ2-1; 7 bases are shared with TRBD1. Germline V gene data show CDR1 as PRHDT and CDR2 as FYEKMQ (reference sequence). The CDR3 totals 15 residues. J lost 4 bases, V lost 5 bases, and 8 bases had no gene match. The CDR3, as DNA: TGTGCCAGCAGCCTACCGGGACAGAAATACAATGAGCAGTTCTTC. This codes for CASSLPGQKYNEQFF. The full variable domain, its missing parts supplied by reference TRBV13 and TRBJ2-1, is AAGVIQSPRHLIKEKRETATLKCYPIPRHDTVYWYQQGPGQDPQFLISFYEKMQSDKGSIPDRFSAQQFSDYHSELNMSSLELGDSALYFCASSLPGQKYNEQFFGPGTRLTVL.

A few counts support this clone. The chain employs TRBV2 and TRBJ1-5; 7 nucleotides line up with TRBD1. The J segment lost 3 bases and the V segment lost 8 bases, leaving 7 bases of the junction unmatched. Germline V lookup: CDR1 SNHLY, CDR2 FYNNEI. This CDR3 spans 14 amino acids. The CDR3 nucleotides are TGTGCCAGCGGTACAACAGGGGACAATCAGCCCCAGCATTTT. Residues: CASGTTGDNQPQHF.

The chain employs TRBV7-9 and TRBJ2-7, with D perhaps being TRBD1 or TRBD2 (5 bases each). Germline V CDR1 and CDR2: SEHNR, FQNEAQ (reference sequence). The CDR3 contains 13 residues. Trimming removed 5 bases at V and 0 bases at J, with 8 bases between. The CDR3 loop is CASSRGASYEQYF. CDR3 DNA sequence: TGTGCCAGCAGCCGGGGCGCCTCCTACGAGCAGTACTTC.

Of note for this clone: The junction shows a germline mismatch at one end, possibly a read error. The chain combines TRBV10-3 with TRBJ2-1; 8 positions agree with TRBD1. This CDR3 has 14 amino acids. CDR1 and CDR2 from the germline V gene are ENHRY and SYGVKD. The CDR3 nucleotides are TGTGCCACCAGTCCAGGACAGGGTTACAATGAGCAGTTCTTC. It translates to CATSPGQGYNEQFF.